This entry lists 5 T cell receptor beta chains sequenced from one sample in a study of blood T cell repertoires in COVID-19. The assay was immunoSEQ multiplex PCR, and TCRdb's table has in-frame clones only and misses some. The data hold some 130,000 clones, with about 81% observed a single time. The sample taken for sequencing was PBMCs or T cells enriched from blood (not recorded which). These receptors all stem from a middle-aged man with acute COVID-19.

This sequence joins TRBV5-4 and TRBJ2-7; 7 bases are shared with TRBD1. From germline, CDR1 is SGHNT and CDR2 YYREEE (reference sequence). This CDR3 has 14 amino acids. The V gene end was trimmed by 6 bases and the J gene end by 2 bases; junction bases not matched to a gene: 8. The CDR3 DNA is TGTGCCAGCACCACGGGACAGATTCCCTACGAGCAGTACTTC. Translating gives CASTTGQIPYEQYF.

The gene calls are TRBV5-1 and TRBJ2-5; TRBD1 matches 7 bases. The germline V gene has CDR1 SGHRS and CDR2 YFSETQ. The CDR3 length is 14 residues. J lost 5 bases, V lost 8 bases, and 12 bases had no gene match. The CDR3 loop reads CASRQGGVWETQYF. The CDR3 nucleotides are TGCGCCAGTCGACAGGGTGGAGTCTGGGAGACCCAGTACTTC.

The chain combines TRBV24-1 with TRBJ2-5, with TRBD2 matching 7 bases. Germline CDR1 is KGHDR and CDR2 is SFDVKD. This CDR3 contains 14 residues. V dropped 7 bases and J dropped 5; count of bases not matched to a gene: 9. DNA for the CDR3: TGTGCCACCAGCGGGACCCCCGGGGGGGAGACCCAGTACTTC. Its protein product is CATSGTPGGETQYF.

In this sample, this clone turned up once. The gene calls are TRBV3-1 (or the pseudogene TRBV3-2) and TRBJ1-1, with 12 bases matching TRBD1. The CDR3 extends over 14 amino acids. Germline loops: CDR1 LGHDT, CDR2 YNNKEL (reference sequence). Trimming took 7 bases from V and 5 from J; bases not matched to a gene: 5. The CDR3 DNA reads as TGTGCCAGCACCCGGGACAGGGGGCGGACTGAAGCTTTCTTT. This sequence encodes CASTRDRGRTEAFF.

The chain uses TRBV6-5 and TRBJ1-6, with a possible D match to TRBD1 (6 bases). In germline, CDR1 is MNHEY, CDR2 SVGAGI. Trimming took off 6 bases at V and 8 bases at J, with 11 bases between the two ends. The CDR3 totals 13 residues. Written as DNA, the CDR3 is TGTGCCAGCAGAGGGGGATACGATTCACCCCTCCACTTT. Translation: CASRGGYDSPLHF.